This T cell receptor (beta chain) derives from a study of CD8+ T cells in alopecia areata. cDNA reverse transcribed from extracted RNA served as the sequencing template. Repertoires were generated with immunoSEQ multiplex PCR, while TCRdb's copy carries only in-frame clones and drops some. The data hold 90,000 to 120,000 clones, with 55% to 70% observed a single time. This clone was recorded once. The CDR3 is made up of 11 amino acids. Germline values: CDR1 KGHSH, CDR2 LQKENI. V lost 6 bases to trimming and J lost 12 bases; unmatched junction nucleotides: 5. The TCR comes from a human donor with alopecia areata. Sample: NKG2D-low CD8+ T cells sorted from blood. This chain joins TRBV18 and TRBJ2-7; 10 bases fit TRBD2. The CDR3 DNA sequence: TGTGCCAGCTCCCTCGGACTAGCGGTGTACTTC. Encoded protein: CASSLGLAVYF.